This T cell receptor (beta chain) was documented in a study of beta chain features in type 1 diabetes. Every isolated RNA sample was fully reverse transcribed, so sequencing captured expressed TCRB transcripts. TCRdb keeps only in-frame clones here, not all; method: immunoSEQ multiplex PCR. The sample holds approximately 470,000 clones, over 25% seen once. Blood was collected once per donor into heparin, averaging roughly 0.12 L. The germline gives CDR1 SGHTA, CDR2 FQGNSA. The CDR3 has 17 amino acids. Trimming shortened V by 5 bases and J by 0 bases, and 20 bases separated the two germline ends. This receptor was obtained from a man between 18 and 35 years old in good health. Material for sequencing was naive CD4+ T cells from blood. The rearrangement uses TRBV7-2 and TRBJ2-7, with TRBD2 as a possible D gene (5 bases). The CDR3 sequence: CASSPARGSTSSYEQYF. For the CDR3, the DNA is TGTGCCAGCAGCCCCGCCCGGGGTAGCACGAGCTCCTACGAGCAGTACTTC. Variable domain in full (rest from reference TRBV7-2 and TRBJ2-7): GAGVSQSPSNKVTEKGKDVELRCDPISGHTALYWYRQSLGQGLEFLIYFQGNSAPDKSGLPSDRFSAERTGGSVSTLTIQRTQQEDSAVYLCASSPARGSTSSYEQYFGPGTRLTVT.